These 22 T cell receptor beta chains came from one sample sequenced in a study of cytomegalovirus exposure and HLA in healthy donors (dated 2017 in TCRdb). The library was built by means of the immunoSEQ multiplex PCR assay. The multiplex PCR relied on a mix of 60 forward primers for TCR Vbeta segments and 13 reverse primers for TCR Jbeta segments. What TCRdb holds here is the immuneACCESS table cut down to in-frame rearrangements. Part of the clones is not present; checked against another copy, under half of the missing clones reflect an unresolved V gene, and the others are unexplained. The sample data list 83,000 or so clones, and approximately 80% of these were observed just once. The ten most abundant clones make up over 1.5% of the sample. Sequencing was performed on PBMCs. The receptor set was obtained from a woman aged 30 to 39 in good health and CMV-seronegative.

The V gene is TRBV7-9, the J gene TRBJ1-2, with TRBD1 matching over 8 bases. The CDR3 totals 15 residues. Germline V CDR1 and CDR2: SEHNR, FQNEAQ (reference sequence). J gave up 1 base and V 5 bases, and 6 bases lay outside the gene matches. DNA for the CDR3: TGTGCCAGCAGCGAGGGACAGGCTCTTAACTATGGCTACACCTTC. It is translated as CASSEGQALNYGYTF.

The chain links TRBV15 to TRBJ2-5, with TRBD1 matching over 11 bases. CDR3 length equals 15 residues. Germline V gene sequence: CDR1 LNHNV, CDR2 YYDKDF (reference sequence). V trimming: 1 base; J trimming: 5 bases; junction bases outside the gene matches: 3. The CDR3 protein is CATSRGTGGGETQYF. CDR3 DNA: TGTGCCACCAGCAGAGGGACAGGGGGCGGCGAGACCCAGTACTTC.

The chain links TRBV5-1 to TRBJ2-7; TRBD2 matches at 8 bases. V shed 4 bases, J shed 3 bases, and the junction held 3 bases outside the gene matches. This CDR3 comprises 13 residues. Germline V gene data show CDR1 as SGHRS and CDR2 as YFSETQ. For the CDR3, the DNA is TGCGCCAGCAGCCACGGGGGGGACTACGAGCAGTACTTC. Translating it yields CASSHGGDYEQYF.

V and J are TRBV7-2 and TRBJ1-6; a possible D gene is TRBD1 (6 bases). The CDR3 covers 15 residues. The germline V gene has CDR1 SGHTA and CDR2 FQGNSA. Trimming took off 5 bases at V and 7 bases at J, with 15 bases between the two ends. The CDR3 nucleotides read TGTGCCAGCAGCCGGGGGGGGACACGAAATTCACCCCTCCACTTT. It translates to CASSRGGTRNSPLHF.

The V call is TRBV19, the J call TRBJ1-5, with a weak D call TRBD1 (5 bases). Germline V gives CDR1 LNHDA, CDR2 SQIVND (reference sequence). V was shortened by 3 bases and J by 1 base, with 13 bases between the two germline ends. The CDR3 is made up of 16 amino acids. The CDR3 nucleotides are TGTGCCAGTAGTATTCTTCAGGGCTGGAGCAATCAGCCCCAGCATTTT. It yields the protein CASSILQGWSNQPQHF.

This clone was picked up a small number of times. The rearrangement uses TRBV7-2 and TRBJ2-7; 11 bases match TRBD2. This CDR3 spans 16 amino acids. The germline gives CDR1 SGHTA, CDR2 FQGNSA. The junction had 2 bases not matched to a gene; V was cut back by 1 base and J by 0 bases. The chain's CDR3 is CASSLVAGGYSYEQYF. The CDR3 bases are TGTGCCAGCAGCTTAGTAGCGGGAGGGTACTCCTACGAGCAGTACTTC.

The chain employs TRBV18 and TRBJ2-3, with a possible D match to TRBD1 (6 bases). The V gene's germline CDR1 is KGHSH and CDR2 LQKENI. The CDR3 length is 14 residues. V was trimmed by 1 base and J by 3 bases, leaving 8 bases between them. CDR3 sequence reads: CASSPLQGTDTQYF. CDR3 bases: TGTGCCAGCTCACCACTGCAGGGGACAGATACGCAGTATTTT. Combining the CDR3 with reference TRBV18 and TRBJ2-3 gives the whole variable domain NAGVMQNPRHLVRRRGQEARLRCSPMKGHSHVYWYRQLPEEGLKFMVYLQKENIIDESGMPKERFSAEFPKEGPSILRIQQVVRGDSAAYFCASSPLQGTDTQYFGPGTRLTVL.

A word on this clone: One end of the junction does not line up with germline, which may come from a read error. The V and J genes are TRBV7-9 and TRBJ1-2, with unresolved D. Germline assignment: CDR1 SEHNR and CDR2 FQNEAQ (reference sequence). CDR3 size: 11 residues. This chain's CDR3 is CSSSLSHGYTF. DNA for the CDR3: TGTTCCAGCAGCTTATCTCATGGCTACACCTTC.

V gene TRBV7-3 combines with J gene TRBJ2-1, with 13 bases that match TRBD2. This CDR3 is built from 15 residues. Germline-derived CDR1 and CDR2 are SGHTA and FQGTGA. J lost 9 bases, V lost 5 bases, and 7 bases had no gene match. The chain's CDR3 is CASSPGTSGTFEQFF. The DNA of the CDR3 is TGTGCCAGCAGCCCCGGGACTAGCGGGACCTTTGAGCAGTTCTTC.

This clone was detected once. The gene calls are TRBV27 and TRBJ2-2; the match to TRBD1 covers 9 bases. This CDR3 comprises 17 residues. Unmatched junction bases numbered 10, after V lost 1 base and J lost 7 bases. Germline loops: CDR1 MNHEY, CDR2 SMNVEV (reference sequence). The CDR3 reads CASSLYSGTGIFGELFF. The CDR3 nucleotides read TGTGCCAGCAGTTTATATTCCGGGACAGGGATTTTCGGGGAGCTGTTTTTT.

This chain uses TRBV7-6 with TRBJ2-5; 15 positions agree with TRBD2. Losses at the gene ends were 1 base for V and 5 bases for J; bases not matched to a gene: 5. Germline CDR1 SGHVS, CDR2 FNYEAQ. This CDR3 has 17 residues. The CDR3 bases are TGTGCCAGCAGCTTAGTTGGACTAGCGGGAGGGGGGGAGACCCAGTACTTC. It is translated as CASSLVGLAGGGETQYF.

V is TRBV6-5 and J is TRBJ2-3; a weak D match, TRBD2 (7 bases). Germline V gives CDR1 MNHEY, CDR2 SVGAGI. There are 14 residues in the CDR3. V was cut by 7 bases and J by 5 bases, with 16 bases left in between. This CDR3 is CASKLAEGVDTQYF. DNA of the CDR3: TGTGCCAGCAAGCTAGCGGAGGGGGTAGATACGCAGTATTTT.

This clone has just a few counts. V gene TRBV5-6 combines with J gene TRBJ1-4; unclear D gene. The V gene's germline CDR1 is SGHDT and CDR2 YYEEEE. CDR3 length equals 12 residues. Between the trimmed V and J ends, which lost 1 base and 7 bases, there was a span of 5 bases. CDR3 region: CASSLSSEKLFF. The CDR3, as DNA: TGTGCCAGCAGCTTGTCGAGTGAAAAACTGTTTTTT.

The chain has TRBV28 and TRBJ2-7; no clear D. The ends were cut back, 6 bases at V and 2 bases at J, with 14 bases in the middle. This CDR3 spans 14 amino acids. Germline loops: CDR1 MDHEN, CDR2 SYDVKM. CDR3 nucleotide sequence: TGTGCCAGCAGAACATCTTGGGCCCCCTACGAGCAGTACTTC. It codes for CASRTSWAPYEQYF.

The chain links TRBV14 to TRBJ2-7; the D is unclear. V lost 4 bases, J lost 4 bases, and 11 bases lay in between. The germline CDR1 and CDR2 sequences are SGHDN and FVKESK. CDR3 length equals 13 residues. For the CDR3, the DNA is TGTGCCAGCAGCCGGCGGCGGTATTACGAGCAGTACTTC. It specifies CASSRRRYYEQYF.

The CDR3 loop is CASSRNPTGGNQPQHF. As DNA, the CDR3 is TGCGCCAGCAGCCGGAATCCGACAGGGGGGAATCAGCCCCAGCATTTT. The V gene is TRBV4-1, the J gene TRBJ1-5; 9 bases align to TRBD1. Trimming took 4 bases from V and 4 from J; bases not matched to a gene: 8. CDR1 MGHRA and CDR2 YSYEKL come from the germline V gene. The CDR3 runs to 16 residues.

The chain recombines TRBV5-1 with TRBJ1-4; TRBD1 matches 7 bases. The CDR3 totals 15 residues. Trimming removed 0 bases from V and 10 bases from J; junction bases left unmatched: 9. Germline CDR1 is SGHRS and CDR2 is YFSETQ. The CDR3 region has the DNA TGCGCCAGCAGCTTGGATCGACAGGGTGCGGCAAAACTGTTTTTT. Translated: CASSLDRQGAAKLFF.

The chain carries TRBV4-2 and TRBJ2-7, with 12 positions matching TRBD2. The CDR3 is 18 residues long. Germline V gene data show CDR1 as LGHNA and CDR2 as YNFKEQ. J gave up 6 bases and V 0 bases, and 12 bases lay outside the gene matches. The CDR3 DNA reads TGTGCCAGCAGCCAAGATTGGGGGACTAGCGGGTCGCCGGGCGAGCAGTACTTC. Protein: CASSQDWGTSGSPGEQYF.

The J gene is TRBJ2-3, the V gene TRBV27, with 12 bases matching TRBD2. There are 17 residues in the CDR3. The trim removed 3 bases at V and 5 bases at J, leaving 9 bases unmatched. From germline, CDR1 is MNHEY and CDR2 SMNVEV (reference sequence). CDR3 nucleotide sequence: TGTGCCAGCAGTTTTTTTCCTCTAGCGGGAGGGCAAGATACGCAGTATTTT. This codes for CASSFFPLAGGQDTQYF.

V usage is TRBV18 and J usage is TRBJ1-4; 8 nucleotides agree with TRBD1. With 6 bases clipped from V and 4 bases from J, the junction kept 16 bases outside the gene matches. Germline V gives CDR1 KGHSH, CDR2 LQKENI. CDR3 length: 18 amino acids. CDR3 sequence reads: CASSLSAGGWSDNEKLFF. Written as DNA, the CDR3 is TGTGCCAGCTCCCTGTCGGCAGGGGGCTGGAGTGATAATGAAAAACTGTTTTTT.

The chain recombines TRBV11-3 with TRBJ1-5, with D unclear. Germline CDR1 is SGHNT and CDR2 is YENEEA. The V and J ends lost 0 bases and 6 bases respectively, with 12 bases between them. This CDR3 contains 15 residues. DNA for the CDR3: TGTGCCAGCAGCTTAGATATCGGGGTAGGTCAGCCCCAGCATTTT. The encoded protein is CASSLDIGVGQPQHF.

This clone showed up just once. The rearrangement links TRBV6-5 to TRBJ2-3, with 8 bases identical to TRBD2. This CDR3 is built from 16 residues. Germline trimming cut 3 bases from V and 5 bases from J; bases unmatched to any gene: 10. From germline, CDR1 is MNHEY and CDR2 SVGAGI. The CDR3 DNA is TGTGCCAGCAGTTATGGCTTGAAGCGGGAGAGAGATACGCAGTATTTT. Its protein product is CASSYGLKRERDTQYF.